The entry below describes one TCR beta chain. What it binds is not known. This specimen belongs to a study of vaccination and CD4 T cells after COVID-19. Treatment in this sample: approximately nine-day PBMC culture with coronavirus spike peptide pools or control peptides (ViraFEST assay). Unexposed donor CD4+ T cells predated the COVID-19 pandemic, collected 2011-2018. The assay that was used to sequence DNA from cultured CD4+ T cells was the Oncomine TCR Beta short-read assay. Each CDR3 protein gets one entry after TCRdb re-called the PCR reads with MiXCR. Among 6,500 to 10,000 distinct CDR3 sequences, about 42% were seen once, and the ten largest hold roughly 19%. The sequenced sample was CD4+ T cells from blood, cultured in vitro. The TCR originated in a human donor in good health.

CDR3 sequence: CASSHGGSGRPHNEQFF. CDR3 sequence (DNA): TGTGCCAGCAGCCACGGGGGTAGCGGGAGGCCCCACAATGAGCAGTTCTTC. The rearrangement uses TRBV6-1 and TRBJ2-1, with 10 bases fitting TRBD2. Germline V lookup: CDR1 MNHNS, CDR2 SASEGT. This CDR3 has 17 amino acids. J lost 5 bases, V lost 6 bases, and 13 bases had no gene match.